This TCR beta chain derives from a study of control samples from healthy donors and cancer patients. Assay: immunoSEQ multiplex PCR; the TCRdb copy retains only in-frame clones and omits some. The profile shows 100,000 to 150,000 clones, around 90% of them singletons. Germline V CDR1 and CDR2: WSHSY, SAAADI. With 7 bases removed from V and 0 bases from J, the gap between germline ends came to 13 bases. The CDR3 runs 15 residues. The V call is TRBV10-2, the J call TRBJ1-3; D is undetermined. Sequencing was performed on blood. The origin of this receptor is a man younger than 35 in good health. This CDR3 is CASTDRSRSGNTIYF. Here the CDR3 DNA reads TGCGCCAGCACGGACCGATCCCGCTCTGGAAACACCATATATTTT.